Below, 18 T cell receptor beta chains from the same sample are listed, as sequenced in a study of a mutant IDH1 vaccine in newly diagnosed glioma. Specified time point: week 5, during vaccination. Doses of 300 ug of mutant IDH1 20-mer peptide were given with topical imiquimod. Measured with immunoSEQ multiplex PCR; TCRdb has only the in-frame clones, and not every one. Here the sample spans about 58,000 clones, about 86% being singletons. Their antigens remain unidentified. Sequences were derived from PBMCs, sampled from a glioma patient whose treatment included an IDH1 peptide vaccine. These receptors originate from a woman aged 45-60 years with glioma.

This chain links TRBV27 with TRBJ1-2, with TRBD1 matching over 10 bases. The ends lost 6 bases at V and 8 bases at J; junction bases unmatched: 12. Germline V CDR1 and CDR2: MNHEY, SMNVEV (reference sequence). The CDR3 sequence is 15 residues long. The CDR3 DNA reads TGTGCCAGCAGCCCCCGGGACAGGGGCGTGTCCGGCTACACCTTC. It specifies CASSPRDRGVSGYTF.

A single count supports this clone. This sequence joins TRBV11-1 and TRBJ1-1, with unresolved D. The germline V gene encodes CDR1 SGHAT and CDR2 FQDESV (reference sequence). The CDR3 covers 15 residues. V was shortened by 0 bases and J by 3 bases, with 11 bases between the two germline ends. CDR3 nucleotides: TGTGCCAGCAGCTTAGCGCGGGGTAATGACACTGAAGCTTTCTTT. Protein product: CASSLARGNDTEAFF. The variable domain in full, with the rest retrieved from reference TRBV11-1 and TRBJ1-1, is EAEVAQSPRYKITEKSQAVAFWCDPISGHATLYWYRQILGQGPELLVQFQDESVVDDSQLPKDRFSAERLKGVDSTLKIQPAELGDSAMYLCASSLARGNDTEAFFGQGTRLTVV.

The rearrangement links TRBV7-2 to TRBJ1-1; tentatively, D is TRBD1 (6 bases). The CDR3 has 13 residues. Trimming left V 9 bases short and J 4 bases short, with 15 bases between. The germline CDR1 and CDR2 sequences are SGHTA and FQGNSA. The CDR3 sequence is CASTRQEGTEAFF. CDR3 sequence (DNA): TGTGCCAGTACACGACAGGAGGGCACTGAAGCTTTCTTT. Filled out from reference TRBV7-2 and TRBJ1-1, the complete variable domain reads GAGVSQSPSNKVTEKGKDVELRCDPISGHTALYWYRQSLGQGLEFLIYFQGNSAPDKSGLPSDRFSAERTGGSVSTLTIQRTQQEDSAVYLCASTRQEGTEAFFGQGTRLTVV.

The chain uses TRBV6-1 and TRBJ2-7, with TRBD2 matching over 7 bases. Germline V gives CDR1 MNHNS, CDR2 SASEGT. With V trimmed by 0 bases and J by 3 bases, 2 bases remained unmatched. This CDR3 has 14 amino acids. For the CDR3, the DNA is TGTGCCAGCAGTGAAGCGTGGGGGGGCTACGAGCAGTACTTC. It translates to CASSEAWGGYEQYF.

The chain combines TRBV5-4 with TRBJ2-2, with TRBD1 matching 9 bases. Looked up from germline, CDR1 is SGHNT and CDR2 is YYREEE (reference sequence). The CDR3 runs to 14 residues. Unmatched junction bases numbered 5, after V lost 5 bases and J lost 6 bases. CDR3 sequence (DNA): TGTGCCAGCAGGACAGGGGGAGAGGCCGGGGAGCTGTTTTTT. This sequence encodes CASRTGGEAGELFF.

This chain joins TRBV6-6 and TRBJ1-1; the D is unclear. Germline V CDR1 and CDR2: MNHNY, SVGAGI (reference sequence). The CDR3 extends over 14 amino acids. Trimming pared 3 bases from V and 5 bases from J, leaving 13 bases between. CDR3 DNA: TGTGCCAGCAGTTATAAGGTCTCGAAGACTGAAGCTTTCTTT. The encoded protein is CASSYKVSKTEAFF.

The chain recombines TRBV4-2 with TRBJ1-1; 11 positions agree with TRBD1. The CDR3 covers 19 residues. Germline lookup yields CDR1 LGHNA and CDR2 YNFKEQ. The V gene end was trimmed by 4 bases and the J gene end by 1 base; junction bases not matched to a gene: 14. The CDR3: CASSRELTGTGGRNTEAFF. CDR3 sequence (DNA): TGTGCCAGCAGCCGGGAGCTCACTGGGACAGGGGGGCGGAACACTGAAGCTTTCTTT.

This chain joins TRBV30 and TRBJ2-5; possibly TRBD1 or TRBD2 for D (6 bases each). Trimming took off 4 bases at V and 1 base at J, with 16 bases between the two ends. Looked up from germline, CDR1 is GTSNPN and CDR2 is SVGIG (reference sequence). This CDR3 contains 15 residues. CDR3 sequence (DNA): TGTGCCTGGACCCGGGGGCGGGGCATCCAAGAGACCCAGTACTTC. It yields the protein CAWTRGRGIQETQYF.

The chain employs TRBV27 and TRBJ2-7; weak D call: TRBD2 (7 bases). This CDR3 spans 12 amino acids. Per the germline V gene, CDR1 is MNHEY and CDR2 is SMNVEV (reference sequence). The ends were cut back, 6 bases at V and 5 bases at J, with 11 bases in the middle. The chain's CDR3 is CASRGGANEQYF. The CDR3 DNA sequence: TGTGCCAGCAGGGGGGGGGCAAACGAGCAGTACTTC.

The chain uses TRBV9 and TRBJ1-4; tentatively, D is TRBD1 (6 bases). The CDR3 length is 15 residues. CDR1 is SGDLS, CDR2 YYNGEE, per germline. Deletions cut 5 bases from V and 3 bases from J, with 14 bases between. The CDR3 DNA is TGTGCCAGCAGAACAGGGATTTTTCCTAATGAAAAACTGTTTTTT. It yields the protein CASRTGIFPNEKLFF.

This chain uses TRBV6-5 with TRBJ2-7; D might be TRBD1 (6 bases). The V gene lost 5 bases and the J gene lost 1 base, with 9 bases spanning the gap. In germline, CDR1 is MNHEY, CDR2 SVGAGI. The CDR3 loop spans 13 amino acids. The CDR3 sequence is CASSRTGSYEQYF. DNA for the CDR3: TGTGCCAGCAGTCGAACAGGGTCCTACGAGCAGTACTTC.

CDR3 sequence: CAIRGTAYEQYF. The CDR3 nucleotides read TGTGCCATCAGGGGAACGGCCTACGAGCAGTACTTC. V gene TRBV10-3 combines with J gene TRBJ2-7; D is unclear. Germline CDR1 is ENHRY and CDR2 is SYGVKD. The CDR3 is 12 amino acids. With 6 bases removed from V and 2 bases from J, the gap between germline ends came to 8 bases.

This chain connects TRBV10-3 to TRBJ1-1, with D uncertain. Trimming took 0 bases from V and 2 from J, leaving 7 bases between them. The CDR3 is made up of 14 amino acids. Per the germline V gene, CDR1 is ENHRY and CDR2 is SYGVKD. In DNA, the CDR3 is TGTGCCATCAGTGAGTCGACGGTTAACACTGAAGCTTTCTTT. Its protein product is CAISESTVNTEAFF.

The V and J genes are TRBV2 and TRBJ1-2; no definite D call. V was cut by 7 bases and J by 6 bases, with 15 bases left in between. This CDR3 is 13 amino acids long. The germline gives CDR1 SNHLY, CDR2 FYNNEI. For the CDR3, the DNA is TGTGCCAGCAATTTTGGGGTGAGGGATGGCTACACCTTC. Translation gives CASNFGVRDGYTF.

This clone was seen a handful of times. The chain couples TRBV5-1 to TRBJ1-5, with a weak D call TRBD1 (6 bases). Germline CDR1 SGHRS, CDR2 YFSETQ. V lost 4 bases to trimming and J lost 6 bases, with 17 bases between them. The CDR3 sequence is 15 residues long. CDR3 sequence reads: CASSVSGGQGQPQHF. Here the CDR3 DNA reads TGCGCCAGCAGCGTCTCGGGGGGGCAGGGTCAGCCCCAGCATTTT.

The CDR3 spells CASSPQRGTEAFF. In DNA, the CDR3 is TGTGCCAGCAGTCCTCAGAGGGGAACTGAAGCTTTCTTT. The chain uses TRBV6-5 and TRBJ1-1, with D possibly TRBD1 on 5 matching bases. The V gene's germline CDR1 is MNHEY and CDR2 SVGAGI. This CDR3 is 13 amino acids long. Deletions cut 5 bases from V and 5 bases from J, with 12 bases between.

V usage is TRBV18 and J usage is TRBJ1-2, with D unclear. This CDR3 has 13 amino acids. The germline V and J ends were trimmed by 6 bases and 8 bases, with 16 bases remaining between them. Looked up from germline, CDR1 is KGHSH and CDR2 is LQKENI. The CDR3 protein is CASSPQGGDGYTF. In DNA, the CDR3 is TGTGCCAGCTCTCCCCAAGGTGGCGACGGCTACACCTTC.

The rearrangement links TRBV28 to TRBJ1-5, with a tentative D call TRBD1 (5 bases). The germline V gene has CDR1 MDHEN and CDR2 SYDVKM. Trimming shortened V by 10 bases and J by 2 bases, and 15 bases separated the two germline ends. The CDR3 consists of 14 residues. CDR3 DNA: TGTGCCATTGGGGGTGAGGTTGGCAATCAGCCCCAGCATTTT. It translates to CAIGGEVGNQPQHF. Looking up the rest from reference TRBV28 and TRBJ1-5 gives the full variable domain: DVKVTQSSRYLVKRTGEKVFLECVQDMDHENMFWYRQDPGLGLRLIYFSYDVKMKEKGDIPEGYSVSREKKERFSLILESASTNQTSMYLCAIGGEVGNQPQHFGDGTRLSIL.